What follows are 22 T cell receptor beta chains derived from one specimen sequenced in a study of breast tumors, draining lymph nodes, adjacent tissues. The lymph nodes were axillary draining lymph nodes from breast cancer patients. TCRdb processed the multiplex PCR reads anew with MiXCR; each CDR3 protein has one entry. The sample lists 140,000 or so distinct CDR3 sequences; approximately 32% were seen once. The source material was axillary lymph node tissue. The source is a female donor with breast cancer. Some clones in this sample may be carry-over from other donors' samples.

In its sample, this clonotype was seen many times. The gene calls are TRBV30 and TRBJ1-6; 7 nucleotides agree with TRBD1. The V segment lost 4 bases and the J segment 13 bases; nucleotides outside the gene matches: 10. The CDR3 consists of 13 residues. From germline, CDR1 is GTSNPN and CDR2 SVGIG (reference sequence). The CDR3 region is CAWTHRTQGPLHF. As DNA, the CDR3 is TGTGCCTGGACCCATCGGACACAGGGGCCCCTCCACTTT.

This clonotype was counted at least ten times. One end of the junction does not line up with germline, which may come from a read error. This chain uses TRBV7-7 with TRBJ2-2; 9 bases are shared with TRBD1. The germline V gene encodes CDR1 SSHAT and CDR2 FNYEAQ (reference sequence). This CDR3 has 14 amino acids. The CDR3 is CASSRGQGTGELFF. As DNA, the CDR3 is TGTGCTAGCAGCAGGGGACAGGGCACCGGGGAGCTGTTTTTT.

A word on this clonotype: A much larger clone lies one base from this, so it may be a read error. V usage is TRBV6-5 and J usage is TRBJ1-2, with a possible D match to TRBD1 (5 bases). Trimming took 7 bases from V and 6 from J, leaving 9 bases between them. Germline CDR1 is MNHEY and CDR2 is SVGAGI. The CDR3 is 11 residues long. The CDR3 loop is CASNRGDGYTF. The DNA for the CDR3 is TGTGCCAGCAATCGGGGCGATGGCTACACCTTC.

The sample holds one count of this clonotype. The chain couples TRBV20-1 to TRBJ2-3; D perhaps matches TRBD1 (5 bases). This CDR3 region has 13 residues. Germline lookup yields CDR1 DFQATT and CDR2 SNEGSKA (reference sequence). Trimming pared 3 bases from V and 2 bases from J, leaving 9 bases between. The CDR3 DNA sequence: TGCAGTGCTAGGACAGCGTTCACAGATACGCAGTATTTT. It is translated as CSARTAFTDTQYF.

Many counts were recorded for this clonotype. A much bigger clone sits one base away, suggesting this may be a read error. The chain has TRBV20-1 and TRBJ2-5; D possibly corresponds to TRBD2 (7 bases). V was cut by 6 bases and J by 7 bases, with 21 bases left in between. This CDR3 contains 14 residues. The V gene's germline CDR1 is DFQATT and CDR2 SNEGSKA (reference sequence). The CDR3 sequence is CSAPPRGLEATQYF. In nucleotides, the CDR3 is TGCAGTGCCCCTCCGCGGGGGCTGGAGGCGACCCAGTACTTC.

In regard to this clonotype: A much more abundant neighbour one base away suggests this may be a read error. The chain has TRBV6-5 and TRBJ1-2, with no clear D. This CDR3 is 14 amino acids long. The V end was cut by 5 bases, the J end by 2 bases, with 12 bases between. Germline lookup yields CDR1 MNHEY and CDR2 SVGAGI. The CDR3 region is CASSPSWKNYGYTF. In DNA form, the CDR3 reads TGTGCCAGCAGTCCATCGTGGAAGAACTATGGCTACACCTTC.

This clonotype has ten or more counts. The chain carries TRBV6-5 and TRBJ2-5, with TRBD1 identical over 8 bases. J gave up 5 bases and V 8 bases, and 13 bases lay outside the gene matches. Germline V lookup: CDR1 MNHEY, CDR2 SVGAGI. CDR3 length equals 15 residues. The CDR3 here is CASEPGGQVGETQYF. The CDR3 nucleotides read TGTGCCAGCGAGCCTGGGGGACAGGTTGGGGAGACCCAGTACTTC.

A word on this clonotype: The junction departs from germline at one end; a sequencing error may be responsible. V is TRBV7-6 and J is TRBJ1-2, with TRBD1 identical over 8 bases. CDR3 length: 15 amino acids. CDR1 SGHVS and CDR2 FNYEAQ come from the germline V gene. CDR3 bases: TGTGCTAGCAGCTCCGGGACAGGCATTTACGGGGGCTACACCTTC. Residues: CASSSGTGIYGGYTF.

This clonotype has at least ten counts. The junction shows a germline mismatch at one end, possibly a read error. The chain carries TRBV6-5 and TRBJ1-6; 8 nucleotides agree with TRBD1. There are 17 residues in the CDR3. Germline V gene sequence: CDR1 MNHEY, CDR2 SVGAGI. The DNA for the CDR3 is TGTGCCAGCAGTCACTCGACCCGGACAGGGAGTAATTCACCCCTCCACTTT. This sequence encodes CASSHSTRTGSNSPLHF.

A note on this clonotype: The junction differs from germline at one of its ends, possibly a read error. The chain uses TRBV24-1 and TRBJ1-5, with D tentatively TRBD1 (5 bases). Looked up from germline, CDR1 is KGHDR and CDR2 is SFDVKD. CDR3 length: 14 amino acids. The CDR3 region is CATSGLGGDQPQHF. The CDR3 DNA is TGTGCCACCAGTGGTTTGGGGGGAGATCAGCCCCAGCATTTT.

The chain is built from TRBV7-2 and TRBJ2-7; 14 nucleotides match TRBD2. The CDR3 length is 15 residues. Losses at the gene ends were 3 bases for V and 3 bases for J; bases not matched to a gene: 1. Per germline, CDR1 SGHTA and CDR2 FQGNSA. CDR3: CASSLGTSGSYEQYF. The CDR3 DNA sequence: TGTGCCAGCAGCTTGGGGACTAGCGGGAGCTACGAGCAGTACTTC.

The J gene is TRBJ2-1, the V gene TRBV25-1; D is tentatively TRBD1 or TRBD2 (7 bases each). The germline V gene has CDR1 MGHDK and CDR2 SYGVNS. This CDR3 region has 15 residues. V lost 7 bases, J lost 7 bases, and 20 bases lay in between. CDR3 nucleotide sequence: TGTGCCAGCACCCTGGGGGGGACAGTAAGGAATGAGCAGTTCTTC. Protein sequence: CASTLGGTVRNEQFF.

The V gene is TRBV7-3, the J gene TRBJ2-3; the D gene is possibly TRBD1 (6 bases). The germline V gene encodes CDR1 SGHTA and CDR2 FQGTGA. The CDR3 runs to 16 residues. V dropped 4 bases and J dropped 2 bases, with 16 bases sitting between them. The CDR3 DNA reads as TGTGCCAGCAGCTCCCAGGGGATTTACGACACAGATACGCAGTATTTT. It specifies CASSSQGIYDTDTQYF.

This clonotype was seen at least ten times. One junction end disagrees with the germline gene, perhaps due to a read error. The CDR3 DNA is TGTGCCAGCAGTCACTCGATTGGTTCAAGGACAGGGAGTGATCCGTTC. Encoded protein: CASSHSIGSRTGSDPF. The chain carries TRBV6-6 and TRBJ1-2, with 8 bases aligning to TRBD1. Germline CDR1 and CDR2: MNHNY and SVGAGI (reference sequence). There are 16 residues in the CDR3.

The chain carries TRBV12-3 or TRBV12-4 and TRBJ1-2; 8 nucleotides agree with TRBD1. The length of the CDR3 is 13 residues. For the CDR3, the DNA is TGTGCTGGCAGCCCTCGGACAGGGTATGGCTACACCTTC. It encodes CAGSPRTGYGYTF.

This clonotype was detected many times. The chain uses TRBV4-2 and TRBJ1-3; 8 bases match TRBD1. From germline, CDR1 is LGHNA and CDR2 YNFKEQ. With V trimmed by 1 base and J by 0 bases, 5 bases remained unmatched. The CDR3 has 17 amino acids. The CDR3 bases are TGTGCCAGCAGCCAAGTGGGTCAGGGGGCCTCTGGAAACACCATATATTTT. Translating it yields CASSQVGQGASGNTIYF.

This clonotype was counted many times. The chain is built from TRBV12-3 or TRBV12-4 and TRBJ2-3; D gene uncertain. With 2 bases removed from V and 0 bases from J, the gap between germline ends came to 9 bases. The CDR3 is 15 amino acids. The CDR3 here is CASSLSVLSTDTQYF. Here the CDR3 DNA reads TGTGCCAGCAGTTTAAGTGTGCTTAGCACAGATACGCAGTATTTT.

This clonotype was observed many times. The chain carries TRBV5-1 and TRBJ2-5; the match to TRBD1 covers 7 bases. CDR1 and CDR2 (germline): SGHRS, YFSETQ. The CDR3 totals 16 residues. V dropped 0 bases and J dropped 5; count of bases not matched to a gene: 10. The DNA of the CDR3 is TGCGCCAGCAGCTTGGTTCAGGGGGACCTTTGGGAGACCCAGTACTTC. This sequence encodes CASSLVQGDLWETQYF. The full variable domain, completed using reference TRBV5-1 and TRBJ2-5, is KAGVTQTPRYLIKTRGQQVTLSCSPISGHRSVSWYQQTPGQGLQFLFEYFSETQRNKGNFPGRFSGRQFSNSRSEMNVSTLELGDSALYLCASSLVQGDLWETQYFGPGTRLLVL.

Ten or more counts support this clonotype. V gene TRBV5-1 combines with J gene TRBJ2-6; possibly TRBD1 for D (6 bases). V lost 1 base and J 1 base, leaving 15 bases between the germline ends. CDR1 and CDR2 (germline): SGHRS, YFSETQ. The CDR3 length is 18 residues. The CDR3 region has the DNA TGCGCCAGCAGCTTGATCGGACAGATTGGGTCTGGGGCCAACGTCCTGACTTTC. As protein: CASSLIGQIGSGANVLTF.

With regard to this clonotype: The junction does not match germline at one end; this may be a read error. The CDR3 loop is CSAVEGGDSPLHF. The CDR3 DNA reads TGCAGTGCTGTCGAGGGCGGTGATTCGCCCCTCCACTTT. This chain joins TRBV20-1 and TRBJ1-6; D call uncertain. CDR1 DFQATT and CDR2 SNEGSKA come from the germline V gene (reference sequence). The CDR3 contains 13 residues.

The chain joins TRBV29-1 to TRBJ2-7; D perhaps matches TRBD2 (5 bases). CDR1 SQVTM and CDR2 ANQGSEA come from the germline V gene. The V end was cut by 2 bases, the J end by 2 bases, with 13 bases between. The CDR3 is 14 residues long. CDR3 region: CSVETGKVTYEQYF. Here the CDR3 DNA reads TGCAGCGTTGAAACGGGAAAGGTTACCTACGAGCAGTACTTC.

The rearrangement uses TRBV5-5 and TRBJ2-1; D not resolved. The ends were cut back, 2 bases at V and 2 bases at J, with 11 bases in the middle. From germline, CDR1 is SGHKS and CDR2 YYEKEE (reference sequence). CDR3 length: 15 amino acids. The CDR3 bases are TGTGCCAGCAGCTTTGGCCCAGTAGCCTACAATGAGCAGTTCTTC. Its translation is CASSFGPVAYNEQFF. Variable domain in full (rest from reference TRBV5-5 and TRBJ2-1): DAGVTQSPTHLIKTRGQQVTLRCSPISGHKSVSWYQQVLGQGPQFIFQYYEKEERGRGNFPDRFSARQFPNYSSELNVNALLLGDSALYLCASSFGPVAYNEQFFGPGTRLTVL.